This T cell receptor beta chain was recorded in a study of response to subunit inactivated influenza vaccine. After removal of 4 bases from V and 6 bases from J, the junction contained 12 bases not matched to a gene. CDR3 size: 17 residues. Germline-derived CDR1 and CDR2 are SGHRS and YFSETQ. This clonotype has a count of ten or more. What it recognizes is unknown. Study-level findings and limits: Researchers suggested that each seasonal influenza vaccination recruits few new T cells.

One entry per CDR3 protein, called by TCRdb with MiXCR from the RT-PCR reads. This sample has roughly 150,000 distinct CDR3 sequences, with roughly 11% found just once. The source of this sequence is a man between 50 and 59 years old who received an inactivated influenza vaccine. The chain is built from TRBV5-1 and TRBJ2-1; 11 bases agree with TRBD2. The material was non-naive T cells sorted from PBMCs, obtained 40 to 50 days after vaccination. The CDR3 is CASSPFPTSGTGNEQFF. CDR3 nucleotides: TGCGCCAGCAGCCCTTTCCCGACTAGCGGGACGGGCAATGAGCAGTTCTTC. Full variable domain (remainder filled in from reference TRBV5-1 and TRBJ2-1): KAGVTQTPRYLIKTRGQQVTLSCSPISGHRSVSWYQQTPGQGLQFLFEYFSETQRNKGNFPGRFSGRQFSNSRSEMNVSTLELGDSALYLCASSPFPTSGTGNEQFFGPGTRLTVL.